This T cell receptor (beta chain) emerged from a study of multiple sclerosis patients with progressive multifocal leukoencephalopathy. The CDR3 sequence is 15 residues long. With 5 bases removed from V and 0 bases from J, the gap between germline ends came to 11 bases. In germline, CDR1 is SEHNR, CDR2 FQNEAQ (reference sequence). Stated time point: time of PML onset. General study findings and limits: Lower normalized Shannon entropy suggested reduced TRB diversity in most PML patients.

Only a few counts were recorded for this clone. Its cognate antigen is unknown. Synthetic inline TR CDR3 controls covering all V-J pairings were spiked into each PCR. Method: immunoSEQ multiplex PCR; TCRdb's copy keeps in-frame clones and lacks some. The table lists approximately 31,000 clones, roughly 90% of them singletons. The sample consisted of PBMCs, taken from a patient treated with natalizumab. The TCR originated in a human donor with progressive multifocal leukoencephalopathy. The V gene is TRBV7-9, the J gene TRBJ1-5, with D perhaps TRBD1 (6 bases). The CDR3, as DNA: TGTGCCAGCAGCCGGACAGAGAATAGCAATCAGCCCCAGCATTTT. The encoded protein is CASSRTENSNQPQHF.